This T cell receptor (beta chain) came from a study of cytomegalovirus exposure and HLA in healthy donors (dated by TCRdb to about 2017). Notes on the research overall: According to an earlier analysis of several hundred of the donors, about 180 million T cells yielded roughly 110 million unique TCR beta sequences and 250 to 350 Gb of sequence data. The study profiled the T cell repertoires of about 720 subjects by immunosequencing and related them to cytomegalovirus serostatus. A later analysis re-examined previously published TCR beta repertoires from more than 650 donors and added high-resolution HLA genotyping to investigate patterns of TCR occurrence. Typing coverage varied by locus: 629-630 donors for A, B, C, DRB1 and DQB1; approximately 560 for DQA1; about 590 for DPA1; approximately 470 for DPB1. The study was designed to test whether signatures of past pathogen exposure could be identified by cataloging public T cell receptors. The later analysis used no new phenotypic data to find candidate immune exposures, relying instead on TCR beta sequences and their occurrence across donors. Genome-wide SNP genotypes for about 60% of the 666 donors were used in a later genetic analysis, which treated that subset as a discovery cohort. In addition to the first cohort of approximately 650 subjects, a separate validation cohort of 130 or so different subjects was used. Donor age, sex, ethnicity and CMV serostatus were compiled alongside the repertoire data. Among around 400 genotyped donors of the cohort, an average of around 240,000 unique TCR beta nucleotide sequences were sequenced per donor, about a sixth of them non-productive. Class I and class II HLA loci were covered by the typing at four-digit resolution. An early release covering roughly 580 HLA-typed donors comprised roughly 300 gigabases of sequencing data and around 86 million unique TCR sequences. To decide whether each TCR beta V gene segment behaved as functional or pseudogenic, an earlier analysis of fewer than 750 of the donors relied on high-throughput TCR beta sequencing. Four to six DR-DQ haplotypes were handled as single units for association and clustering, since linkage in the cohort was strong. The genetic ancestry cluster associated with self-reported Caucasian donors included roughly four fifths of the roughly 390 genotyped donors. Every discovery cohort repertoire had been produced on one sequencing platform. To predict cytomegalovirus infection status, the study brought together high-throughput TCR immunosequencing, statistical association of individual TCRs with disease status, and machine learning. Study-level results and caveats: Correlated functional status among segregating V segments might be attributable to linkage disequilibrium, but an unknown experimental factor could not be ruled out. Some IMGT-functional V segments, including TRBV6-2 and TRBV6-3, could not be distinguished by the 87-base-pair reads and were therefore excluded. When HLA alleles, especially DR and DQ, strongly co-occurred, attributing TCR associations to individual alleles was difficult. Because counts were too low, some 17 rarely observed V segments, including chromosome 9 orphons, were left out of the earlier analysis of 587 of the donors. According to a later genetic analysis, donors in an Asian-associated ancestry cluster had fewer N-insertions in productive TCRs than the approximately 630-donor mean. Cytomegalovirus status was reported to be diagnosed by the classifier with high specificity and sensitivity in both the original and validation cohorts. A total of fewer than 200 TCR beta chains were listed by the study as associated with cytomegalovirus. Compared with equally common non-associated chains, HLA-associated TCR beta chains in a later analysis were more clonally expanded and had lower generation probabilities. While some public TCRs were present in many individuals, most TCR sequences turned up only very rarely across donors. A further reported finding was that TCR beta sequences accurately predicted the HLA-A and HLA-B alleles for most subjects in the first cohort. V-gene and J-gene trimming of TCR beta chains was associated with a missense DCLRE1C variant in a later genetic analysis, and the association was replicated in an independent cohort. A later analysis found that most CMV-associated TCR beta chains appeared HLA-restricted, with HLA associations seemingly driven largely by CMV exposure. HLA typing was unavailable for some donors at each locus, so association tests used only the typed subset. A cluster of highly shared sequence variants was judged likely to represent a technical artifact of the sequencing pipeline. It was suggested by the authors that the approach could potentially be generalized to other disease states and immunological phenotypes. A later analysis found that TCR association rates varied across HLA loci, with DRB1 alleles showing the most associated TCRs and HLA-C alleles the fewest. The cohort was sequenced for TCR beta chains only, and without alpha or paired-chain data the features that could be detected were limited. According to a later analysis, parvovirus B19, influenza, CMV and Epstein-Barr virus appeared linked to several top co-occurrence clusters. At a false discovery rate of 0.05, a later analysis linked 16,951 TCR beta sequences to specific HLA alleles. Broadly in line with IMGT annotations, most TCR beta V segments showed up in productive rearrangements about 87% or about 30% of the time in an earlier analysis of approximately 600 of the donors. Immune exposure information for the cohort was limited to CMV serostatus. A few of the identified cytomegalovirus-associated TCR beta chains were confirmed in vitro to be specific for cytomegalovirus antigens. The presence/absence analyses assumed that sequencing depth was roughly uniform across donors, and that assumption may not be true.

The cohort consisted of 650 to 700 healthy bone marrow donors. At the time of sampling, all cohort members were nominally healthy, though unrecorded immune exposures were likely present. The donor was CMV seropositive and was included in the group of almost 300 seropositive cohort members. Each donor provided a peripheral blood sample, and peripheral blood mononuclear cells were used for TCR beta sequencing. The Qiagen DNeasy Blood Extraction Kit was used to extract genomic DNA from the blood cell samples. As to this clone: The target of this receptor is not known. Base qualities are not recorded, but no much larger clone differs from it by a single base.

Deletion took 3 bases off V and 4 bases off J, with a span of 15 bases between the germline ends. The CDR3, cysteine through phenylalanine, is 16 amino acids long. Only CDR3 DNA is held: 48 bases, read in frame from base 1. Sequences SGHAT (CDR1) and FQNNGV (CDR2) are obtained from the germline V gene. Libraries were prepared through the immunoSEQ multiplex PCR assay. For the multiplex PCR, a mixture combining 60 forward primers for TCR Vbeta segments and 13 reverse primers for TCR Jbeta segments was used. Amplification of the CDR3 region of rearranged TCR beta genes was performed with a multiplex PCR assay on genomic DNA. On the Illumina HiSeq System, the amplified TCR beta libraries were sequenced as 87-base-pair reads. Under the source paper's analysis protocol: A later analysis counted about 80 million unique TCR beta chains across the 640 or so repertoires, and about 10 million of these chains were shared by at least two donors. A nearest-neighbor algorithm error-corrected the raw reads and collapsed the reads into unique sequences, merging closely related sequences to remove PCR and sequencing errors. To assign V, D and J gene segments, CDR3 sequences were aligned to IMGT reference sequences. For a sequence to be retained, a match of at least six nucleotides was required to both a V gene segment and a J gene segment. A rearrangement counted as productive if the CDR3 had no stop codons and remained in frame with V and J, and every other rearrangement counted as non-productive. CDR3 was defined by IMGT convention, running from the second conserved V-encoded cysteine to the conserved J-encoded phenylalanine. In an earlier analysis of some 550 of the donors, sequences lacking an unambiguous match to a single V gene segment were excluded. In an earlier analysis of some 590 of the donors, a V segment was called functional when productive rearrangements were above 56.7%, and segregating when the standard deviation between donors exceeded 5%. A statistical classification framework was built for diagnosing cytomegalovirus status from the catalog of TCR beta chain sequences. In a later analysis, V and J genes were assigned by comparing TCR nucleotide sequences against IMGT/GENE-DB human TR gene sequences. Using the TCRdist pipeline, a later analysis assigned CDR3 sequences along with most-parsimonious VDJ recombination scenarios. A later analysis defined each TCR beta chain by its CDR3 amino acid sequence plus V-gene family, and excluded reads lacking a unique V-gene family. In a later analysis, 450 to 600 highly shared, low-generation-probability nucleotide sequences were removed to address suspected cross-contamination and a sequencing artifact. In a later analysis, a clonal expansion index for each public chain was calculated from normalized within-repertoire ranks of inferred template counts. Generation probabilities in a later analysis came from a VDJ recombination model fitted to out-of-frame rearrangements, and those results were checked against IGoR. A later analysis scored TCR-TCR, TCR-HLA and TCR-CMV co-occurrence with hypergeometric tests, applying a repertoire-size bias correction to TCR pairs. In a later analysis, false discovery rates were estimated by permuting HLA or CMV assignments 20 times. A later analysis grouped co-occurring TCRs with DBSCAN, adding TCRdist sequence similarity when clustering within HLA-allele-positive subsets. Co-occurrence clustering excluded repertoires with fewer than 30,000 or more than 120,000 public chains, plus five with anomalous nucleotide sharing. Imported from immuneACCESS, the table was reduced by TCRdb to in-frame sequences with V and J called. These copies leave out some clones; in studies compared against another copy, an unresolved V gene accounts for under half, and the cause of the remainder is not known. The DNA gave D and trimming, while V, J and clone size come from that table. A total of 150,000 to 200,000 clones appear in this sample, more than 75% of them only once. More than 1.3% of the sample is in the top ten clones.

Sample: PBMCs. This TCR was sampled from a girl aged 5 to 17 in good health and CMV-seropositive. The V and J segments used are TRBV11-2 and TRBJ2-2, and possibly TRBD1, on 5 matching bases. The DNA is as follows: TGTGCCAGCAGCTTGTTGCCGACGACAGTCACCGGGGAGCTGTTTTTT. This sequence encodes CASSLLPTTVTGELFF.